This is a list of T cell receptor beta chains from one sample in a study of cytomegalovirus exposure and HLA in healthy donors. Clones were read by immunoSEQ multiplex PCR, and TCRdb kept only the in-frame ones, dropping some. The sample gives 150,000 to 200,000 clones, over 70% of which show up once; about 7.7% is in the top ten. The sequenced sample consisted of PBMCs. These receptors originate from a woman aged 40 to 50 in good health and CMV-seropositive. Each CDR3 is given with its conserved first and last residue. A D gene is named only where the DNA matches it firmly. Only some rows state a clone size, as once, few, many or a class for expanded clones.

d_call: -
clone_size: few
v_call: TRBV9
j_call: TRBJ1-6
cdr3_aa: CASSPRGGYNSPLHF
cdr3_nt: TGTGCCAGCAGCCCGAGGGGGGGGTATAATTCACCCCTCCACTTT

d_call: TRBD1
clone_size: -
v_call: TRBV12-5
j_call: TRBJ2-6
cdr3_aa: CASGLDATGANGLTF
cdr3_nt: TGTGCTAGTGGTTTGGACGCAACAGGGGCCAACGGCCTGACTTTC

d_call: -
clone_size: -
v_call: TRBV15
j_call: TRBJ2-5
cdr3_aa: CATSQGYETQYF
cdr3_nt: TGTGCCACCAGTCAGGGTTACGAGACCCAGTACTTC

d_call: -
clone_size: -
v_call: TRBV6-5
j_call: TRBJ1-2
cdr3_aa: CASGQGVSYGYTF
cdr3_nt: TGTGCCAGCGGGCAGGGCGTTTCTTATGGCTACACCTTC

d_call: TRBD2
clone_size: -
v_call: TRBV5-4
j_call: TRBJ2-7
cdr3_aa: CASGLAGVREQYF
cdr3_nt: TGTGCCAGCGGTCTAGCGGGGGTTCGCGAGCAGTACTTC

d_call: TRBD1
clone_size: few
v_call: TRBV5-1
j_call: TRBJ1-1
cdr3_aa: CASSYTGTGAANTEAFF
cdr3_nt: TGCGCCAGCTCCTATACCGGGACAGGGGCCGCTAACACTGAAGCTTTCTTT

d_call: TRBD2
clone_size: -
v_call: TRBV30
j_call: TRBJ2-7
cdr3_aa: CAYTSGLYEQYF
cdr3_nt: TGTGCCTACACTAGCGGCCTCTACGAGCAGTACTTC

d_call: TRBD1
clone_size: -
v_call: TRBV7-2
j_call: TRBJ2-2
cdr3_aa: CASSLGGQDGELFF
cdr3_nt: TGTGCCAGCAGCTTAGGGGGACAGGACGGGGAGCTGTTTTTT

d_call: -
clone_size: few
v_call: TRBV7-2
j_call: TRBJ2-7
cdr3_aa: CASSLDRGVSGDEQYF
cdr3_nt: TGTGCCAGCAGCTTAGACAGGGGAGTTAGCGGGGACGAGCAGTACTTC

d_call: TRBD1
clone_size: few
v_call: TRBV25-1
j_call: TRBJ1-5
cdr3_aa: CASSESSGTGNQPQHF
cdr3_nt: TGTGCCAGCAGTGAATCAAGCGGGACAGGGAATCAGCCCCAGCATTTT

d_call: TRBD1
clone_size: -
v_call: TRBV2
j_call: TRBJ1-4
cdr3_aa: CASNTDRGVNEKLFF
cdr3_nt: TGTGCCAGCAACACTGACAGGGGCGTGAATGAAAAACTGTTTTTT

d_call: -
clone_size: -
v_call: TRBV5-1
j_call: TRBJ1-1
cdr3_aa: CASSLSGEGTEAFF
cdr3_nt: TGCGCCAGCAGCTTGTCGGGGGAGGGCACTGAAGCTTTCTTT

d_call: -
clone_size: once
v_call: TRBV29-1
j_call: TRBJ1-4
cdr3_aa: CSVGVTDNEKLFF
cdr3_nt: TGCAGCGTCGGTGTTACCGATAATGAAAAACTGTTTTTT

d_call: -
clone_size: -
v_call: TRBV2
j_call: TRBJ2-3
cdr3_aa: CASSELASGDTQYF
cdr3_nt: TGTGCCAGCAGTGAATTAGCGAGCGGAGATACGCAGTATTTT

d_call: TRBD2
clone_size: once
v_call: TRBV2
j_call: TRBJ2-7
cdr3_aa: CACKAGGRYEQYF
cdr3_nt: TGTGCCTGCAAAGCGGGGGGACGCTACGAGCAGTACTTC

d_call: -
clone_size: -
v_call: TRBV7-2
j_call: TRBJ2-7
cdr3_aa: CASSLDFTDSYEQYF
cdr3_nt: TGTGCCAGCAGCTTAGACTTTACAGACTCCTACGAGCAGTACTTC

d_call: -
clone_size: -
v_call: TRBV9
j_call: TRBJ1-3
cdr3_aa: CASSVNEPKWGEAGNTIYF
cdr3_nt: TGTGCCAGCAGCGTAAATGAACCCAAGTGGGGGGAAGCTGGAAACACCATATATTTT

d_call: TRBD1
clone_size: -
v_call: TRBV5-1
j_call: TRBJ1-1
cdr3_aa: CASSLDLSRGAPEAFF
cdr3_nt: TGCGCCAGCAGCTTGGATTTAAGCAGGGGGGCGCCTGAAGCTTTCTTT

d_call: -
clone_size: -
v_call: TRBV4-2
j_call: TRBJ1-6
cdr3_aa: CASSQVFSGAAYNSPLHF
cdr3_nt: TGTGCCAGCAGCCAAGTATTCTCAGGGGCCGCCTATAATTCACCCCTCCACTTT

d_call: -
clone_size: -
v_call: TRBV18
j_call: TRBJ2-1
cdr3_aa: CASSPRGSYNEQFF
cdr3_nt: TGTGCCAGCTCACCCAGGGGTTCCTACAATGAGCAGTTCTTC

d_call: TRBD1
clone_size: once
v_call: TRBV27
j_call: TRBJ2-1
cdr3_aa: CASSLIQGVYNEQFF
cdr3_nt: TGTGCCAGCAGTTTGATCCAGGGGGTCTACAATGAGCAGTTCTTC

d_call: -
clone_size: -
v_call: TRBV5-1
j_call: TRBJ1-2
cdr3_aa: CASSSDSFNYGYTF
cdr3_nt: TGCGCCAGCAGTTCGGACAGTTTTAACTATGGCTACACCTTC

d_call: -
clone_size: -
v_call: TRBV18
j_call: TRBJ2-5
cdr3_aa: CASSENQETQYF
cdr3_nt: TGTGCCAGCTCAGAGAACCAAGAGACCCAGTACTTC

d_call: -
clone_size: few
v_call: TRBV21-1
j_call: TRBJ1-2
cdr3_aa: CASRGSRGSYGYTF
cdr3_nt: TGTGCCAGCAGAGGGAGCAGGGGCAGCTATGGCTACACCTTC

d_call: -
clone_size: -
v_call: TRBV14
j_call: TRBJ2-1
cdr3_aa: CASSQWAGMREQFF
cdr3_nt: TGTGCCAGCAGCCAATGGGCGGGAATGCGTGAGCAGTTCTTC

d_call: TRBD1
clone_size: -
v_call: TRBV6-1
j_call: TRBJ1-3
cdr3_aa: CASRSSAGGGNTIYF
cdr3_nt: TGTGCCAGCAGGTCCAGTGCAGGGGGCGGAAACACCATATATTTT

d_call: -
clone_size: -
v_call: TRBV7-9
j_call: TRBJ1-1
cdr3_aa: CSSESVNTEAFF
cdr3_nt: TGTTCCAGCGAATCGGTGAACACTGAAGCTTTCTTT

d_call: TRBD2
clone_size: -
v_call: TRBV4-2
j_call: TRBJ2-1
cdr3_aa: CASSPGGTSLNEQFF
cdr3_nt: TGTGCCAGCAGCCCCGGGGGGACTAGTCTGAATGAGCAGTTCTTC

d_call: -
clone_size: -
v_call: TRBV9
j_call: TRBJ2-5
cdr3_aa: CASSVGQEHVETQYF
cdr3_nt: TGTGCCAGCAGCGTAGGACAGGAGCATGTAGAGACCCAGTACTTC

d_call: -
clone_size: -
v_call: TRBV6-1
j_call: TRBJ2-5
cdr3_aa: CASSNQRAQETQYF
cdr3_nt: TGTGCCAGCAGTAACCAGCGGGCGCAAGAGACCCAGTACTTC

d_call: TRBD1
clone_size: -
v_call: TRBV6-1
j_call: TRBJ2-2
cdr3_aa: CASSGGQGVGTGELFF
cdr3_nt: TGTGCCAGCAGTGGTGGACAGGGAGTAGGCACCGGGGAGCTGTTTTTT

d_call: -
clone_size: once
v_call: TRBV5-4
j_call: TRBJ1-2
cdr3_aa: CASSLETGLTYGYTF
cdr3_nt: TGTGCCAGCAGCTTGGAAACAGGATTAACTTATGGCTACACCTTC

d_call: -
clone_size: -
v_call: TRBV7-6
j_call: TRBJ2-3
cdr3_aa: CASSDELRGASTDTQYF
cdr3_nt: TGTGCCAGCAGCGACGAGCTCCGCGGGGCGAGCACAGATACGCAGTATTTT

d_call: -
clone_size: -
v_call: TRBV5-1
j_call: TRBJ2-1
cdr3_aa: CASSLGGPEQFF
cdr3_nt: TGCGCCAGCAGCTTGGGCGGCCCTGAGCAGTTCTTC

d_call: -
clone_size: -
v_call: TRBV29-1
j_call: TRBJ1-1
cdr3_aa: CSVHNREITFF
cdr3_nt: TGCAGCGTTCATAACAGGGAGATAACTTTCTTT

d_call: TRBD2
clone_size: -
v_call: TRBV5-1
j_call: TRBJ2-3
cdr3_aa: CASSLAGGGRDTQYF
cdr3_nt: TGCGCCAGCAGCTTGGCTGGGGGAGGGCGGGATACGCAGTATTTT

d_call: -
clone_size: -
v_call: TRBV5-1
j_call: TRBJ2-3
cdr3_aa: CASSLGGGASTDTQYF
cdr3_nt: TGCGCCAGCAGCTTGGGAGGGGGAGCTAGCACAGATACGCAGTATTTT

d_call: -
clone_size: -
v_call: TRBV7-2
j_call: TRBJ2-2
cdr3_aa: CASSLIALGTGELFF
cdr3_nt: TGTGCCAGCAGCTTAATAGCTTTGGGCACCGGGGAGCTGTTTTTT

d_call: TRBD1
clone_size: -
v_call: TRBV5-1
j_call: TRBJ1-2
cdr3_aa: CASSSSQGVGNGYTF
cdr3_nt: TGCGCCAGCAGCTCCAGTCAGGGGGTTGGGAATGGCTACACCTTC

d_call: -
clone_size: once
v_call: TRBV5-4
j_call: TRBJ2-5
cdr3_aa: CASSPGLQETQYF
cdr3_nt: TGTGCCAGCAGCCCGGGACTCCAAGAGACCCAGTACTTC

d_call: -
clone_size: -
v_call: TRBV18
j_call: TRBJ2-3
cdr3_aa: CASSLDRFTDTQYF
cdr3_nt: TGTGCCAGCTCACTAGACAGGTTCACAGATACGCAGTATTTT

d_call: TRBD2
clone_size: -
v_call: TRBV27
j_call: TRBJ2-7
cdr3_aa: CASGGTSSNEQYF
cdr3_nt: TGTGCCAGCGGGGGGACTAGTTCGAACGAGCAGTACTTC

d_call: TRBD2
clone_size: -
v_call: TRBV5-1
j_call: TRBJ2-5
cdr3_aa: CASSLQGSGGGETQYF
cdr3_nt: TGCGCCAGCAGCTTGCAAGGTAGCGGGGGGGGAGAGACCCAGTACTTC

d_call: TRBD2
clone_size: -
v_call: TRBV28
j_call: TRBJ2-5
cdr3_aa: CASSSSPGLAGGTQYF
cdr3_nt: TGTGCCAGCAGTTCTTCACCTGGACTAGCGGGGGGGACCCAGTACTTC

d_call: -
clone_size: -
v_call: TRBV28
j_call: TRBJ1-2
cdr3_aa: CASTTRVNGYTF
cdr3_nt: TGTGCCAGCACTACCAGGGTTAATGGCTACACCTTC

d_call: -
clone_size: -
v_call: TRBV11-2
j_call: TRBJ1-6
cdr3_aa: CASSWPGVSPLHF
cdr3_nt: TGTGCCAGCAGCTGGCCAGGGGTATCACCCCTCCACTTT

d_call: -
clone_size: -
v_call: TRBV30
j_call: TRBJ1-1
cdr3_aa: CAWIFGGTEAFF
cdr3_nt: TGTGCCTGGATTTTCGGGGGGACTGAAGCTTTCTTT

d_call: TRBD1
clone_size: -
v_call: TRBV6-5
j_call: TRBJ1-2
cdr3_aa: CASSYYRDRSYGYTF
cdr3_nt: TGTGCCAGCAGTTACTACCGGGACAGGAGCTATGGCTACACCTTC

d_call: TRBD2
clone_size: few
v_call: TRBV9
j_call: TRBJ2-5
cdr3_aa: CASSVGSGATQETQYF
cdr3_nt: TGTGCCAGCAGCGTAGGGAGCGGGGCGACCCAAGAGACCCAGTACTTC

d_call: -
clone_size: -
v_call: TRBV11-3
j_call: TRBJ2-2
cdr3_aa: CASSPGWPNTGELFF
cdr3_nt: TGTGCCAGCAGCCCGGGGTGGCCCAACACCGGGGAGCTGTTTTTT

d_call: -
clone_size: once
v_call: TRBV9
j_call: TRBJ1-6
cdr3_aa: CASSLRHIDSPLHF
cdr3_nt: TGTGCCAGCAGCCTAAGACATATTGATTCACCCCTCCACTTT